This TCR beta chain was documented in a study of spatial heterogeneity in lung cancer. About the study: Counts of TCR transcripts in tumor regions correlated strongly with a T cell module score (derived from matched bulk RNA-seq). Whole-study results and caveats: Tracking of tumor mutation counts was seen in expanded intratumoral alpha and beta TCR counts.

CDR1 and CDR2 (germline): ENHRY, SYGVKD. The CDR3 loop spans 15 amino acids. The V segment lost 4 bases and the J segment 4 bases; nucleotides outside the gene matches: 7. Time point noted: sample taken at primary tumor resection. A total of around 72 untreated early-stage non-small cell lung cancer patients served as donors. Material for sequencing was whole RNA from tumor, nontumor lung or frozen PBMC, left unsorted. About this clonotype itself: No antigen is known for it. Because this beta chain is a stray read in a library intended to capture alpha chains, its abundance should not be given much weight.

Every TCR cDNA molecule carried a tag that served as a unique molecular identifier. TCRdb used MiXCR to reprocess the 5' RACE reads, holding one entry per CDR3 protein. The table includes about 11,000 distinct CDR3 sequences, approximately 7.5% detected once. The sequence was obtained from a female donor with early-stage non-small cell lung cancer. The starting material was lung tumor tissue, obtained at surgery. The V gene is TRBV10-3, the J gene TRBJ1-2; 9 nucleotides align to TRBD1. CDR3 sequence (DNA): TGTGCCATCAGTGGTATTTCACAGGGGGCCTATGGCTACACCTTC. Encoded protein: CAISGISQGAYGYTF.